This T cell receptor beta chain was sequenced in a study of T-cell reconstitution after alpha-beta-depleted transplantation in children. General study findings and limits: Several hundred expanded graft clones reportedly were the source of alpha-beta T cells about two months after transplant.

This CDR3 region has 17 residues. In germline, CDR1 is DFQATT, CDR2 SNEGSKA (reference sequence). Trimming removed 0 bases from V and 2 bases from J, with 19 bases in between. As concerns this clonotype: Its antigen is undetermined.

Library preparation (for TCRbeta) was performed with unique molecular identifiers. TCRdb ran MiXCR on the PCR reads and lists one entry per CDR3 protein. The sample lists fewer than 750,000 distinct CDR3 sequences, around 27% occurring once. V is TRBV20-1 and J is TRBJ1-1; D perhaps matches TRBD1 (5 bases). The origin of this receptor is a boy in the first two years of life with Wiskott-Aldrich syndrome, due to receive a stem cell transplant. The sequences come from PBMCs, collected before TCRalphabeta/CD19-depleted stem cell transplant. CDR3 sequence (DNA): TGCAGTGCTAGAGATCGGGGCGCAGGAAGATTCAACACTGAAGCTTTCTTT. Residues: CSARDRGAGRFNTEAFF.